Below, one T cell receptor (beta chain) is given with its context. Combining a sample-barcoded 5' primer with a J-beta primer mix, a second PCR ran for 7 to 11 cycles. Each cDNA molecule was tagged by a template-switch adaptor with 12 random nucleotides. A single record per CDR3 protein comes from TCRdb applying MiXCR to the 5' RACE reads. This table holds about 760,000 distinct CDR3 sequences, just under 25% found once. This sample stems from a study of blood T cells in healthy people across ages. CDR1 MNHEY and CDR2 SMNVEV come from the germline V gene (reference sequence). The CDR3 consists of 12 residues. V was pared by 3 bases and J by 11 bases, with 13 bases between. Total RNA extracted from each sample amounted to at least 5 micrograms. The same data also contributed to another study, on T cells of mothers and their children.

The chain combines TRBV27 with TRBJ1-1, with unresolved D. Sequenced material: blood. This receptor was obtained from a boy younger than 18 in good health. In DNA, the CDR3 is TGTGCCAGCAGTTTGAGTTCCGGCGAGGCTTTCTTT. Encoded protein: CASSLSSGEAFF.